Given below is one T cell receptor (beta chain) in context. These data belong to a study of radiation and T cells in renal cell carcinoma. Time point in this sample: blood 4 weeks post-SBRT, at nephrectomy. Specified treatment: 15 Gy SBRT to primary tumor, nephrectomy 4 weeks later. Nephrectomy followed 15 Gy stereotactic body radiation by 4 weeks. Serial blood draws occurred at baseline and 2 and 4 weeks post-SBRT. This renal cell carcinoma was of the clear cell type. The germline V gene encodes CDR1 MRHNA and CDR2 SNTAGT. V gave up 4 bases and J gave up 4 bases; unmatched junction bases: 6. This CDR3 is 16 amino acids long. TCRdb's copy holds only in-frame clones and misses some; the assay was immunoSEQ multiplex PCR. The sample carries roughly 58,000 clones, over 60% recorded once.

The clonotype comes from a man between 60 and 75 years old with renal cell carcinoma. V gene TRBV6-4 combines with J gene TRBJ2-2; 10 nucleotides align to TRBD2. This sample comprised blood, obtained from a patient whose treatment included radiotherapy and nephrectomy. The CDR3 region is CASSAASGGATGELFF. Written as DNA, the CDR3 is TGTGCCAGCAGTGCTGCTAGCGGGGGAGCCACCGGGGAGCTGTTTTTT.